A selection of T cell receptor beta chains follows, all from one sample in a study of T cell responses to AZD1222 COVID-19 vaccine. Sequenced by immunoSEQ multiplex PCR; TCRdb stores in-frame clones only, minus some. The table lists 95,000 to 150,000 clones, roughly 92% of them singletons. The specimen comprised peripheral blood, sampled on day 0 of AZD1222 vaccination. These TCRs come from an adult in good health. The CDR3 runs from the conserved cysteine through the conserved F or W. The order of the fields is CDR3 DNA, CDR3 protein, clone size, J gene, D gene, V gene, CDR3 length. The D gene is left open where the match is weak. Size tells how often a clone was seen (once, few, many) or the class of an expanded clone, and some rows leave it out.

CDR3 DNA: TGCGCCAGCAGCCTCCGGGCGGACACAGATACGCAGTATTTT
CDR3 protein: CASSLRADTDTQYF
clone size: -
J gene: TRBJ2-3
D gene: -
V gene: TRBV4-1
CDR3 length: 14

CDR3 DNA: TGTGCCAGCAGCACCAGACCCTCAGAGACTGAAGCTTTCTTT
CDR3 protein: CASSTRPSETEAFF
clone size: -
J gene: TRBJ1-1
D gene: -
V gene: TRBV9
CDR3 length: 14

CDR3 DNA: TGCGCCAGCAGCTTGCCCCGGGGGACTGAAGCTTTCTTT
CDR3 protein: CASSLPRGTEAFF
clone size: -
J gene: TRBJ1-1
D gene: -
V gene: TRBV5-1
CDR3 length: 13

CDR3 DNA: TGTGCCAGCAGCCCGATTGCGGGACAGCGAGAAGCTTTCTTT
CDR3 protein: CASSPIAGQREAFF
clone size: once
J gene: TRBJ1-1
D gene: TRBD1
V gene: TRBV27
CDR3 length: 14

CDR3 DNA: TGTGCTAGTGGACAAGACAGGGGGCGAACTAATTCACCCCTCCACTTT
CDR3 protein: CASGQDRGRTNSPLHF
clone size: -
J gene: TRBJ1-6
D gene: TRBD1
V gene: TRBV12-5
CDR3 length: 16

CDR3 DNA: TGCGCCAGCAGGACTAGCGGGACCTACGAGCAGTACTTC
CDR3 protein: CASRTSGTYEQYF
clone size: -
J gene: TRBJ2-7
D gene: TRBD2
V gene: TRBV5-1
CDR3 length: 13

CDR3 DNA: TGTGCCAGCTCAGTGGGGGAGAATCAGCCCCAGCATTTT
CDR3 protein: CASSVGENQPQHF
clone size: -
J gene: TRBJ1-5
D gene: -
V gene: TRBV18
CDR3 length: 13

CDR3 DNA: TGTGCCAGCAGCTTGGGACAGGGGGCGCCTCCGATTGAAAAACTGTTTTTT
CDR3 protein: CASSLGQGAPPIEKLFF
clone size: -
J gene: TRBJ1-4
D gene: TRBD1
V gene: TRBV5-5
CDR3 length: 17

CDR3 DNA: TGTGCCTGGAGCCCCAAAGGGCGGGCAGCTAACTATGGCTACACCTTC
CDR3 protein: CAWSPKGRAANYGYTF
clone size: -
J gene: TRBJ1-2
D gene: -
V gene: TRBV30
CDR3 length: 16

CDR3 DNA: TGCGCCAGCAGCCTTGTACGGAGCAATCAGCCCCAGCATTTT
CDR3 protein: CASSLVRSNQPQHF
clone size: -
J gene: TRBJ1-5
D gene: -
V gene: TRBV4-1
CDR3 length: 14

CDR3 DNA: TGCGCCAGCAGCCACCCCGGACAGGGGGGTTCCTACGAGCAGTACTTC
CDR3 protein: CASSHPGQGGSYEQYF
clone size: -
J gene: TRBJ2-7
D gene: TRBD1
V gene: TRBV4-1
CDR3 length: 16

CDR3 DNA: TGTGCCTGGAGTACCCGGGGTCAGGGGATTCAGCCCCAGCATTTT
CDR3 protein: CAWSTRGQGIQPQHF
clone size: -
J gene: TRBJ1-5
D gene: -
V gene: TRBV30
CDR3 length: 15

CDR3 DNA: TGTGCCAGCTCAAACGGACAGGGGGCCTTGAACACTGAAGCTTTCTTT
CDR3 protein: CASSNGQGALNTEAFF
clone size: -
J gene: TRBJ1-1
D gene: TRBD1
V gene: TRBV18
CDR3 length: 16

CDR3 DNA: TGTGCCAGCAGCTTGAGCGGGTTTACAGATACGCAGTATTTT
CDR3 protein: CASSLSGFTDTQYF
clone size: -
J gene: TRBJ2-3
D gene: -
V gene: TRBV5-8
CDR3 length: 14

CDR3 DNA: TGTGCCACCCAGCGGTGGGGTGGGGAAGAGACCCAGTACTTC
CDR3 protein: CATQRWGGEETQYF
clone size: once
J gene: TRBJ2-5
D gene: -
V gene: TRBV2
CDR3 length: 14

CDR3 DNA: TGTGCCAGTAGTACCCGCACAGGGGTTAGTTGGAAAGCTTTCTTT
CDR3 protein: CASSTRTGVSWKAFF
clone size: -
J gene: TRBJ1-1
D gene: TRBD1
V gene: TRBV19
CDR3 length: 15

CDR3 DNA: TGCGCCAGCAGCGCTAGCGGGGGAGAGACCCAGTACTTC
CDR3 protein: CASSASGGETQYF
clone size: -
J gene: TRBJ2-5
D gene: TRBD2
V gene: TRBV10-1
CDR3 length: 13

CDR3 DNA: TGTGCCAGGGCGGGGACCGGGGAGCTGTTTTTT
CDR3 protein: CARAGTGELFF
clone size: -
J gene: TRBJ2-2
D gene: -
V gene: TRBV18
CDR3 length: 11

CDR3 DNA: TGTGCCAGTACCTCAGGTTCAGCTAACTATGGCTACACCTTC
CDR3 protein: CASTSGSANYGYTF
clone size: once
J gene: TRBJ1-2
D gene: -
V gene: TRBV19
CDR3 length: 14

CDR3 DNA: TGTGCCAGCAGTTTAGGACACCTCTATGGCTACACCTTC
CDR3 protein: CASSLGHLYGYTF
clone size: -
J gene: TRBJ1-2
D gene: -
V gene: TRBV28
CDR3 length: 13

CDR3 DNA: TGTGCCAGCAGCTTAGGGGACATGAGGGGAGGCTACACCTTC
CDR3 protein: CASSLGDMRGGYTF
clone size: -
J gene: TRBJ1-2
D gene: -
V gene: TRBV11-3
CDR3 length: 14

CDR3 DNA: TGTGCCAGCACCACGGCGGGACAGGGGTTTGAGCAGTTCTTC
CDR3 protein: CASTTAGQGFEQFF
clone size: once
J gene: TRBJ2-1
D gene: TRBD1
V gene: TRBV7-9
CDR3 length: 14

CDR3 DNA: TGTGCCAGCAGTTACTCCAGTGAGCAGTTCTTC
CDR3 protein: CASSYSSEQFF
clone size: -
J gene: TRBJ2-1
D gene: -
V gene: TRBV6-5
CDR3 length: 11

CDR3 DNA: TGTGCCAGCAGCGTCGACAGTCGGAATCAGCCCCAGCATTTT
CDR3 protein: CASSVDSRNQPQHF
clone size: -
J gene: TRBJ1-5
D gene: -
V gene: TRBV7-9
CDR3 length: 14

CDR3 DNA: TGTGCCAGTAGTAACGGGGGAGAGGATGAGCAGTTCTTC
CDR3 protein: CASSNGGEDEQFF
clone size: -
J gene: TRBJ2-1
D gene: -
V gene: TRBV19
CDR3 length: 13

CDR3 DNA: TGTGCCAGCAGTTTATTAGGGGCGACGCAGTATTTT
CDR3 protein: CASSLLGATQYF
clone size: -
J gene: TRBJ2-3
D gene: -
V gene: TRBV27
CDR3 length: 12

CDR3 DNA: TGTGCCAGCTCACCGTTCGAGGATTCGGAAGAAAAACTGTTTTTT
CDR3 protein: CASSPFEDSEEKLFF
clone size: -
J gene: TRBJ1-4
D gene: -
V gene: TRBV18
CDR3 length: 15

CDR3 DNA: TGTGCCCGCTCCTCCGGCGCTACTGAGCAGTACTTC
CDR3 protein: CARSSGATEQYF
clone size: -
J gene: TRBJ2-7
D gene: -
V gene: TRBV30
CDR3 length: 12

CDR3 DNA: TGTGCCAGCAGCCCCCGCGTCCGTGAAGCTTTCTTT
CDR3 protein: CASSPRVREAFF
clone size: -
J gene: TRBJ1-1
D gene: -
V gene: TRBV12-3/TRBV12-4
CDR3 length: 12

CDR3 DNA: TGCGCCAGCAGCTTCGGGCCAGATAATGAAAAACTGTTTTTT
CDR3 protein: CASSFGPDNEKLFF
clone size: -
J gene: TRBJ1-4
D gene: -
V gene: TRBV5-1
CDR3 length: 14

CDR3 DNA: TGTGCCAGCAGCTTAGGGCAGCGAGAGGGCTACACCTTC
CDR3 protein: CASSLGQREGYTF
clone size: once
J gene: TRBJ1-2
D gene: -
V gene: TRBV11-2
CDR3 length: 13

CDR3 DNA: TGTGCCAGCAGCCCCAGCGGGACAGATACGCAGTATTTT
CDR3 protein: CASSPSGTDTQYF
clone size: -
J gene: TRBJ2-3
D gene: -
V gene: TRBV5-4
CDR3 length: 13

CDR3 DNA: TGTGCCAGCAGTGGACAGTATGGCTACACCTTC
CDR3 protein: CASSGQYGYTF
clone size: -
J gene: TRBJ1-2
D gene: -
V gene: TRBV12-3/TRBV12-4
CDR3 length: 11

CDR3 DNA: TGTGCCAGCTCTTACGGGCAGGTGAATAATTCACCCCTCCACTTT
CDR3 protein: CASSYGQVNNSPLHF
clone size: -
J gene: TRBJ1-6
D gene: -
V gene: TRBV27
CDR3 length: 15

CDR3 DNA: TGTGCCAGCAGCCCAGAGGGAGTGCGTTCGGAGACCCAGTACTTC
CDR3 protein: CASSPEGVRSETQYF
clone size: -
J gene: TRBJ2-5
D gene: -
V gene: TRBV7-6
CDR3 length: 15

CDR3 DNA: TGTGCCAGCAGCCAAGTAGGGGCCTCACGGGGGACTGAAGCTTTCTTT
CDR3 protein: CASSQVGASRGTEAFF
clone size: -
J gene: TRBJ1-1
D gene: -
V gene: TRBV4-2
CDR3 length: 16

CDR3 DNA: TGTGCCAGCTCACCACCGAGCCAGGGAGGGTCTGAAGCTTTCTTT
CDR3 protein: CASSPPSQGGSEAFF
clone size: -
J gene: TRBJ1-1
D gene: -
V gene: TRBV18
CDR3 length: 15